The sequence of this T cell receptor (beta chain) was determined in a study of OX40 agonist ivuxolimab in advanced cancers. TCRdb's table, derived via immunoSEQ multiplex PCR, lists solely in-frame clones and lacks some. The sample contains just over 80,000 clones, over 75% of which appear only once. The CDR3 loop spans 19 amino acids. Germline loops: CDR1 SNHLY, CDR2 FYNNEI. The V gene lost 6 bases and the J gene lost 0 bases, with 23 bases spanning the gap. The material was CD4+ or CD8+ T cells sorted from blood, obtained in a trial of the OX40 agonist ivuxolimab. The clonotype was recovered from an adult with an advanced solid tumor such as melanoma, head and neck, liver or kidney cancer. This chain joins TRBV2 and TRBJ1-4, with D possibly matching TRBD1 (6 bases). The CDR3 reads CASSPRRGGVTATNEKLFF. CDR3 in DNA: TGTGCCAGCAGCCCCCGGAGGGGGGGCGTAACCGCAACTAATGAAAAACTGTTTTTT.